A single sample is the source of the 12 T cell receptor beta chains below, sequenced in a study of tumor-infiltrating lymphocytes in primary liver carcinoma. The source material, roughly 18-33 mg of unsorted bulk tissue, was used to co-extract RNA and DNA. Using a constant-region primer together with ProtoScript II reverse transcriptase, TCR beta cDNA was made from roughly 500 ng of total RNA. Library construction for TCR beta comprised three nested multiplex PCR rounds performed with slightly modified ARM-PCR. PCR rounds one and two used TRBV1-TRBV30 forward primers with a C-beta reverse primer for about 9 cycles each. TCRdb re-called the multiplex PCR reads through MiXCR, storing one row per CDR3 protein. The data show about 97,000 distinct CDR3 sequences, approximately 70% seen once. The sequenced sample consisted of liver tumor tissue from sampling region 2. Subset noted: tumor region T2, inferior pole. These receptors came from a woman in her sixties or seventies with primary liver carcinoma and hepatitis B virus infection.

The chain carries TRBV29-1 and TRBJ2-1; D possibly corresponds to TRBD2 (6 bases). Germline-derived CDR1 and CDR2 are SQVTM and ANQGSEA. The ends were cut back, 6 bases at V and 6 bases at J, with 12 bases in the middle. The CDR3 runs to 12 residues. The CDR3 DNA reads as TGCAGCGTGAGGCGGGGAAGCAATGAGCAGTTCTTC. Translation: CSVRRGSNEQFF.

Concerning this clonotype: The CDR3 ends on some other residue instead of the conserved phenylalanine or tryptophan, so this is likely a read error. It is unclear where the CDR3 begins or ends on the DNA, so no DNA is shown, and the CDR3 is as TCRdb lists it. The chain uses TRBV12-3 or TRBV12-4 and TRBJ2-1. The CDR3 length is 11 residues, termini included. CDR3 region: CASSWGRTHFL.

This rearrangement joins TRBV2 to TRBJ1-3; TRBD1 might be the D (5 bases). V gave up 5 bases and J gave up 0 bases, with 17 bases separating them. Germline lookup yields CDR1 SNHLY and CDR2 FYNNEI. This CDR3 spans 17 amino acids. This chain's CDR3 is CASSTWGRRASGNTIYF. CDR3 nucleotides: TGTGCCAGCAGTACTTGGGGCAGGAGGGCCTCTGGAAACACCATATATTTT.

This clonotype was detected only once. The junction does not match germline at one end; this may be a read error. The chain links TRBV24-1 to TRBJ2-1; no firm D call. CDR1 KGHDR and CDR2 SFDVKD come from the germline V gene. This CDR3 is built from 16 residues. The chain's CDR3 is CATSDSPRSRSDEQLF. The CDR3 nucleotides are TGTGCCACCAGTGATTCCCCAAGGAGTAGGTCGGATGAGCAGTTATTC.

The chain recombines TRBV2 with TRBJ2-7, with 13 nucleotides matching TRBD2. V trimming: 8 bases; J trimming: 7 bases; junction bases outside the gene matches: 11. CDR1 and CDR2 from the germline V gene are SNHLY and FYNNEI. The CDR3 is 15 residues long. CDR3 nucleotide sequence: TGTGCCAGCTTCGATCGGACTAGCGGGAGTAAGGAGCAGTACTTC. It yields the protein CASFDRTSGSKEQYF.

Remarks on this clonotype: A much larger clone lies a single base off, so this may be a read error. The CDR3: CASSTDLAGGENEQFF. The CDR3 nucleotides are TGTGCCAGCAGTACCGACCTAGCGGGAGGTGAGAATGAGCAGTTCTTC. The rearrangement uses TRBV6-5 and TRBJ2-1; TRBD2 matches 11 bases. Trimming took 5 bases from V and 7 from J; bases not matched to a gene: 10. The germline CDR1 and CDR2 sequences are MNHEY and SVGAGI. The CDR3 contains 16 residues.

This clonotype was counted a few times. Germline is not matched at one junction end, which may reflect a read error. The chain joins TRBV28 to TRBJ2-1; 11 bases agree with TRBD2. The CDR3 is made up of 19 amino acids. Germline V gene lookup returns CDR1 MDHEN and CDR2 SYDVKM. The CDR3 sequence: CVSSGTSGRVQRTYNEQFF. Here the CDR3 DNA reads TGTGTCAGCAGTGGTACTAGCGGGAGAGTCCAGAGAACCTACAATGAGCAGTTCTTC.

Concerning this clonotype: This sequence may be a read error, since a much larger clone differs from it by one base. The chain employs TRBV30 and TRBJ2-1, with TRBD2 identical over 7 bases. CDR1 is GTSNPN, CDR2 SVGIG, per germline (reference sequence). The CDR3 has 16 amino acids. V shed 4 bases and J 2 bases; nucleotides not matched to a gene: 11. CDR3 protein: CAWTGHGTIAYNEQFF. The CDR3 region has the DNA TGTGCCTGGACCGGCCACGGGACTATCGCCTACAATGAGCAGTTCTTC. The full variable domain, in which reference TRBV30 and TRBJ2-1 provide the parts outside the CDR3, is SQTIHQWPATLVQPVGSPLSLECTVEGTSNPNLYWYRQAAGRGLQLLFYSVGIGQISSEVPQNLSASRPQDRQFILSSKKLLLSDSGFYLCAWTGHGTIAYNEQFFGPGTRLTVL.

In this sample, this clonotype turned up a few times. This could be a read error, since a much larger clone is one nucleotide away. The V gene is TRBV7-9, the J gene TRBJ2-1; 7 bases line up with TRBD2. This CDR3 contains 20 residues. Germline V gene sequence: CDR1 SEHNR, CDR2 FQNEAQ (reference sequence). V trimming: 5 bases; J trimming: 4 bases; junction bases outside the gene matches: 23. The CDR3 DNA is TGTGCCAGCAGCAAACTGCAGGCCCTGCGCGGGAGTGGGTATTACAATGAGCAGTTCTTC. It codes for CASSKLQALRGSGYYNEQFF.

By its share, this clonotype is medium-sized (0.01 to 0.1%). The chain couples TRBV6-5 to TRBJ2-7; D not resolved. The germline V and J ends were trimmed by 0 bases and 3 bases, with 12 bases remaining between them. This CDR3 has 15 amino acids. CDR1 and CDR2 from the germline V gene are MNHEY and SVGAGI. CDR3 residues: CASSYSIAGFYEQYF. CDR3 DNA sequence: TGTGCCAGCAGTTACTCGATCGCCGGCTTCTACGAGCAGTACTTC.

With regard to this clonotype: This clone may be a read error of a much larger clone one base away. This CDR3 fails to terminate in the conserved phenylalanine or tryptophan, so it likely reflects a read error. The gene calls are TRBV6-2 or TRBV6-3 and TRBJ2-1; D is ambiguous. V was clipped by 2 bases and J by 10 bases, with 12 bases between them. Germline V CDR1 and CDR2: MNHEY, SVGEGT. The length of the CDR3 is 13 residues. CDR3 residues: CASSYEVAREQFL. The CDR3 coding sequence is TGTGCCAGCAGTTACGAGGTAGCACGGGAGCAGTTCCTC.

Turning to this clonotype: This could be a read error, since a much larger clone is one nucleotide away. The chain combines TRBV28 with TRBJ2-7, with TRBD2 identical over 10 bases. J lost 5 bases, V lost 6 bases, and 10 bases had no gene match. The V gene's germline CDR1 is MDHEN and CDR2 SYDVKM. The CDR3 contains 15 residues. The CDR3 DNA reads TGTGCCAGCAGAAGATCGCTAGCGGGAGCCGACGAGCAGTACTTC. This translates into CASRRSLAGADEQYF.